Reported below is one T cell receptor beta chain. V dropped 5 bases and J dropped 1; count of bases not matched to a gene: 17. Germline values: CDR1 MNHEY, CDR2 SMNVEV (reference sequence). This CDR3 has 19 residues. Authors' analysis steps: Scientists estimated how many nucleated cells there were by amplifying reference gene primers. Generated by immunoSEQ multiplex PCR, the TCRdb table keeps only in-frame clones and is missing some. V and J calls and clone size come straight from that table; D and trimming were deduced from the DNA. Of over 300,000 clones in the sample, more than 80% were seen once. This entry is derived from a study of blood T cell repertoires in COVID-19. About the research overall: Sample material is recorded as cDNA or gDNA derived from T cells, B-cell-depleted T cells, or PBMCs.

V usage is TRBV27 and J usage is TRBJ1-1; TRBD1 agrees at 9 bases. Sequencing was done on a sample of peripheral blood. The sequence was collected from a man between 40 and 49 years old with acute or convalescent COVID-19. The CDR3 is CASSIWVTGGRMENTEAFF. The CDR3 region has the DNA TGTGCCAGCAGTATTTGGGTGACAGGGGGACGGATGGAGAACACTGAAGCTTTCTTT.